The present entry profiles one T cell receptor beta chain with its context. Antigen unknown. In germline, CDR1 is SQVTM, CDR2 ANQGSEA. This CDR3 is built from 12 residues. The V gene lost 6 bases and the J gene lost 0 bases, with 6 bases spanning the gap. This specimen comes from a study of identical twins. Healthy Caucasians, and only they, were the donors. Overall study findings and caveats: Within monozygotic twins, out-of-frame TCR alpha sharing was underestimated by the models. Beta clonotypes that were abundant in cord blood contained fewer insertions, a pattern absent from memory repertoires.

TCRdb recomputed calls from the 5' RACE reads with MiXCR, one row per CDR3 protein. Of around 650,000 distinct CDR3 sequences listed, about 7% were seen once; the top ten hold about 1.5%. These data were likewise used in another study, on yellow fever vaccine responses in identical twins. That report notes: A vaccine T cell response that seemed partly convergent and partly personalized was reported in twins.

Sequencing was carried out using PBMCs. The receptor was isolated from a woman between 18 and 30 years old in good health. The V gene is TRBV29-1, the J gene TRBJ2-4; no clear D gene. The CDR3 coding sequence is TGCAGCGTCTCATTAGCCAAAAACATTCAGTACTTC. The encoded protein is CSVSLAKNIQYF.